This entry lists 20 T cell receptor beta chains sequenced from one sample in a study of blood T cell repertoires in COVID-19. Assay: immunoSEQ multiplex PCR; the TCRdb copy retains only in-frame clones and omits some. The sample records about 400,000 clones, roughly 86% being singletons. Sequencing used PBMCs or T cells enriched from blood (not recorded which). The receptors here all came from a man aged 40-55 years in a cohort exposed to, infected with or recovered from COVID-19 (not recorded which).

This rearrangement joins TRBV5-6 to TRBJ2-1; TRBD1 agrees at 8 bases. J gave up 4 bases and V 1 base, and 7 bases lay outside the gene matches. The CDR3 totals 16 residues. From germline, CDR1 is SGHDT and CDR2 YYEEEE. CDR3: CASSLFGTGNYNEQFF. CDR3 DNA sequence: TGTGCCAGCAGCTTGTTCGGGACAGGTAATTACAATGAGCAGTTCTTC.

V and J are TRBV18 and TRBJ2-1, with 11 bases aligning to TRBD2. V was pared by 5 bases and J by 6 bases, with 12 bases of the junction left unmatched. Germline values: CDR1 KGHSH, CDR2 LQKENI. The CDR3 spans 17 residues. CDR3 sequence reads: CASSALAGVNLSNEQFF. CDR3 nucleotide sequence: TGTGCCAGCTCAGCACTAGCGGGAGTTAACCTATCCAATGAGCAGTTCTTC.

The chain has TRBV11-2 and TRBJ2-3; 11 bases fit TRBD2. The V gene end was trimmed by 4 bases and the J gene end by 1 base; junction bases not matched to a gene: 4. The CDR3 contains 16 residues. Germline V gives CDR1 SGHAT, CDR2 FQNNGV. The CDR3 bases are TGTGCCAGCAGCTCGGGACTAGCGGTGCGCACAGATACGCAGTATTTT. This codes for CASSSGLAVRTDTQYF.

This clone is a singleton in its sample. The V gene is TRBV6-5, the J gene TRBJ1-2; no clear D gene. The CDR3 runs 16 residues. Trimming removed 0 bases from V and 2 bases from J, with 13 bases in between. Germline values: CDR1 MNHEY, CDR2 SVGAGI. CDR3 in DNA: TGTGCCAGCAGTTACTCCCAAAGTAGGAGAAACTATGGCTACACCTTC. Protein: CASSYSQSRRNYGYTF.

CDR3 amino acids: CASSRGLAGVLLEQYF. CDR3 DNA sequence: TGTGCCAGCAGCAGGGGACTAGCGGGAGTCCTCCTCGAGCAGTACTTC. The chain has TRBV7-8 and TRBJ2-7; 14 nucleotides match TRBD2. V shed 5 bases and J 6 bases; nucleotides not matched to a gene: 9. The CDR3 consists of 16 residues. In germline, CDR1 is SGHVS, CDR2 FQNEAQ.

This chain links TRBV30 with TRBJ1-1, with TRBD1 as a possible D gene (5 bases). Deletions cut 3 bases from V and 5 bases from J, with 19 bases between. The CDR3 runs to 15 residues. From germline, CDR1 is GTSNPN and CDR2 SVGIG (reference sequence). The DNA of the CDR3 is TGTGCCTGGAGACGGGGGAGGAGTAGAGGGACTGAAGCTTTCTTT. This translates into CAWRRGRSRGTEAFF.

CDR3 loop: CASSSGGLAKNIQYF. CDR3 DNA sequence: TGTGCCAGCAGTTCAGGGGGCTTAGCCAAAAACATTCAGTACTTC. The gene calls are TRBV28 and TRBJ2-4, with TRBD1 identical over 8 bases. Losses at the gene ends were 4 bases for V and 0 bases for J; bases not matched to a gene: 2. Germline CDR1 and CDR2: MDHEN and SYDVKM. The CDR3 covers 15 residues. Full variable domain (outside the CDR3, taken from reference TRBV28 and TRBJ2-4): DVKVTQSSRYLVKRTGEKVFLECVQDMDHENMFWYRQDPGLGLRLIYFSYDVKMKEKGDIPEGYSVSREKKERFSLILESASTNQTSMYLCASSSGGLAKNIQYFGAGTRLSVL.

The gene calls are TRBV19 and TRBJ2-1, with 7 bases lining up with TRBD1. Trimming took 6 bases from V and 8 from J; bases not matched to a gene: 13. Per germline, CDR1 LNHDA and CDR2 SQIVND (reference sequence). The length of the CDR3 is 15 residues. The CDR3 DNA reads TGTGCCAGTAGGCGATCCGGGACAGCTCGGGATGAGCAGTTCTTC. The encoded protein is CASRRSGTARDEQFF.

This clone was recorded once. The chain uses TRBV5-1 and TRBJ2-2; TRBD1 is a possible D gene (5 bases). Germline CDR1 SGHRS, CDR2 YFSETQ. Between the trimmed V and J ends, which lost 4 bases and 1 base, there was a span of 11 bases. This CDR3 contains 15 residues. CDR3 loop: CASSVRTRNTGELFF. The CDR3 bases are TGCGCCAGCAGCGTCCGGACACGGAACACCGGGGAGCTGTTTTTT. Drawing the rest from reference TRBV5-1 and TRBJ2-2, the complete variable domain is KAGVTQTPRYLIKTRGQQVTLSCSPISGHRSVSWYQQTPGQGLQFLFEYFSETQRNKGNFPGRFSGRQFSNSRSEMNVSTLELGDSALYLCASSVRTRNTGELFFGEGSRLTVL.

This chain links TRBV3-1 (or the pseudogene TRBV3-2) with TRBJ2-2; D unclear. Germline assignment: CDR1 LGHDT and CDR2 YNNKEL (reference sequence). This CDR3 is 14 amino acids long. Trimming cost V 6 bases and J 1 base, with 9 bases left between them. The CDR3 DNA sequence: TGTGCCAGCAGAACCAGAGGGAACACCGGGGAGCTGTTTTTT. This encodes CASRTRGNTGELFF.

This chain joins TRBV9 and TRBJ1-4; D is perhaps TRBD1 (5 bases). V gave up 1 base and J gave up 4 bases, with 11 bases separating them. CDR1 is SGDLS and CDR2 is YYNGEE in the germline V gene. The CDR3 runs 15 residues. CDR3 coding DNA: TGTGCCAGCAGCGTATCGGGGGAAGGTAATGAAAAACTGTTTTTT. Translation: CASSVSGEGNEKLFF.

This chain uses TRBV27 with TRBJ1-5; 10 bases line up with TRBD1. Germline V gene data show CDR1 as MNHEY and CDR2 as SMNVEV (reference sequence). This CDR3 contains 16 residues. With 5 bases clipped from V and 1 base from J, the junction kept 5 bases outside the gene matches. The CDR3 spells CASSGTGDLSNQPQHF. The CDR3 DNA sequence: TGTGCCAGCAGTGGGACAGGGGATTTGAGCAATCAGCCCCAGCATTTT.

This rearrangement joins TRBV7-9 to TRBJ2-1; 8 bases align to TRBD1. Germline assignment: CDR1 SEHNR and CDR2 FQNEAQ (reference sequence). The V gene end was trimmed by 5 bases and the J gene end by 4 bases; junction bases not matched to a gene: 7. CDR3 length: 15 amino acids. CDR3 region: CASSRPGGEYNEQFF. For the CDR3, the DNA is TGTGCCAGCAGCCGACCAGGGGGCGAATACAATGAGCAGTTCTTC.

The chain carries TRBV7-6 and TRBJ2-1; 11 bases map to TRBD2. Germline V gene sequence: CDR1 SGHVS, CDR2 FNYEAQ. J was trimmed by 8 bases and V by 6 bases; bases with no gene match: 9. CDR3 length: 15 amino acids. CDR3 nucleotide sequence: TGTGCCAGCAGTTTCGGGACTAGCGGTTTCGATGAGCAGTTCTTC. This translates into CASSFGTSGFDEQFF.

V gene TRBV28 combines with J gene TRBJ2-3, with TRBD2 matching over 10 bases. Germline lookup yields CDR1 MDHEN and CDR2 SYDVKM. V lost 8 bases to trimming and J lost 0 bases; unmatched junction nucleotides: 8. The CDR3 extends over 16 amino acids. The CDR3, as DNA: TGTGCCAGCGGTAGCGGGAGGACCTCTAGCACAGATACGCAGTATTTT. Residues: CASGSGRTSSTDTQYF.

The chain combines TRBV10-1 with TRBJ1-1, with 7 bases identical to TRBD1. CDR1 and CDR2 from the germline V gene are WNHNN and SYGVQD (reference sequence). After removal of 5 bases from V and 5 bases from J, the junction contained 5 bases not matched to a gene. This CDR3 has 13 residues. This CDR3 is CASSQGVGTEAFF. The CDR3 nucleotides are TGCGCCAGCAGTCAGGGGGTAGGGACTGAAGCTTTCTTT.

The chain joins TRBV2 to TRBJ2-1, with D possibly matching TRBD2 (5 bases). Trimming removed 4 bases from V and 0 bases from J, with 10 bases in between. The CDR3 spans 15 residues. Germline CDR1 reads SNHLY; CDR2 reads FYNNEI. The CDR3 here is CASSADSSSYNEQFF. DNA for the CDR3: TGTGCCAGCAGTGCGGACTCGAGCTCCTACAATGAGCAGTTCTTC.

As for this clone: Distinct nucleotide sequences in the sample also encode this CDR3. This sequence joins TRBV18 and TRBJ1-6; D might be TRBD1 (5 bases). Germline V CDR1 and CDR2: KGHSH, LQKENI. The CDR3 length is 13 residues. Trimming stripped 3 bases from V and 6 bases from J, with 6 bases between. CDR3 protein: CASSPGLNSPLHF. CDR3 DNA: TGTGCCAGCTCACCGGGGCTTAATTCACCCCTCCACTTT.

The chain links TRBV2 to TRBJ2-1; tentatively, D is TRBD2 (6 bases). The CDR3 covers 15 residues. The V and J ends lost 6 bases and 9 bases respectively, with 21 bases between them. Germline loops: CDR1 SNHLY, CDR2 FYNNEI. Written as DNA, the CDR3 is TGTGCCAGCAGCCGAGACAGTGGGGGGTATGGTGAGCAGTTCTTC. Translated, it gives CASSRDSGGYGEQFF.

This chain links TRBV5-6 with TRBJ2-1; 7 nucleotides align to TRBD1. V lost 0 bases to trimming and J lost 8 bases; unmatched junction nucleotides: 5. Germline-derived CDR1 and CDR2 are SGHDT and YYEEEE. The CDR3 length is 14 residues. This CDR3 reads CASSLDPQGDEQFF. In nucleotides, the CDR3 is TGTGCCAGCAGCTTGGACCCTCAGGGGGATGAGCAGTTCTTC.